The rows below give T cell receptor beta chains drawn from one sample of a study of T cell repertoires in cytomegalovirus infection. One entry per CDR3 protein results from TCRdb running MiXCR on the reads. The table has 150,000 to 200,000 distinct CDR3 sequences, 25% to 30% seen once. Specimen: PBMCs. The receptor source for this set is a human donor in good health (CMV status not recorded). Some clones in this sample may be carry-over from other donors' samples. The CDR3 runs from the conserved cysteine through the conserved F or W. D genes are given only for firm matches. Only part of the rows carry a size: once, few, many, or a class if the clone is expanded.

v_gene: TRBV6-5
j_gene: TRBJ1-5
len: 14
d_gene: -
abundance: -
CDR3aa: CASSLGLAQGPQHF
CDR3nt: TGTGCCAGCAGTTTGGGACTGGCCCAGGGGCCCCAGCATTTT

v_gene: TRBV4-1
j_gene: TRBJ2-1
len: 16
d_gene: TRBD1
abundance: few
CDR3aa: CASSQVIRTGAGEQFF
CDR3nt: TGCGCCAGCAGCCAAGTAATACGGACAGGGGCAGGGGAGCAGTTCTTC

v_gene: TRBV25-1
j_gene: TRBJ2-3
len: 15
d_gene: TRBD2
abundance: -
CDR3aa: CASSLRGGPRGAQYF
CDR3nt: TGTGCCAGCAGCCTACGCGGGGGGCCCAGGGGCGCGCAGTATTTT

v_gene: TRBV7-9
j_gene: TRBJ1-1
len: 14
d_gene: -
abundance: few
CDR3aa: CASSLNTGTREAFF
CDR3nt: TGTGCCAGCAGCCTGAATACAGGGACCCGTGAAGCTTTCTTT

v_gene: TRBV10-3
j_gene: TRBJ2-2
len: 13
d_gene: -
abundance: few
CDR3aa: CAISERNTGELFF
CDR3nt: TGTGCCATCAGTGAACGGAACACCGGGGAGCTGTTTTTT

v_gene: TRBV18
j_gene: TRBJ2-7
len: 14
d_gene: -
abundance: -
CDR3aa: CASSLTGGGFEQYF
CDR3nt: TGTGCCAGCTCACTGACAGGAGGGGGCTTCGAGCAGTACTTC

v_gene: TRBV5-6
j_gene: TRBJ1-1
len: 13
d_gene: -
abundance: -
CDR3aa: CASSSPWQGHAFF
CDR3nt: TGTGCCAGCAGCTCCCCCTGGCAGGGTCACGCTTTCTTT

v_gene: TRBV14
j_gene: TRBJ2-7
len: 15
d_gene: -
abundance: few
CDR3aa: CASSQDPSRAYEQYF
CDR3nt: TGTGCCAGCAGCCAAGATCCAAGCAGAGCCTACGAGCAGTACTTC

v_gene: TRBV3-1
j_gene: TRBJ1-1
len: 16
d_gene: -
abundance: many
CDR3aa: CASSQDLGRANTEAFF
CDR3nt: TGTGCCAGCAGCCAAGATTTAGGGAGAGCGAACACTGAAGCTTTCTTT

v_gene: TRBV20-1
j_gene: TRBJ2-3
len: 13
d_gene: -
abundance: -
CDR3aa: CSARGRETDTQYF
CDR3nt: TGCAGTGCTAGAGGGAGAGAGACAGATACGCAGTATTTT

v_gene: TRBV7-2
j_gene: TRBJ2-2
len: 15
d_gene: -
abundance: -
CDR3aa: CASSLGTAGTGELFF
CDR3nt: TGTGCCAGCAGCTTAGGAACGGCAGGGACCGGGGAGCTGTTTTTT

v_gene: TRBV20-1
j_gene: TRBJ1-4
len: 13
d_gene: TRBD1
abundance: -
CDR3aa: CSAGTGVNEKLFF
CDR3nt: TGCAGTGCCGGGACAGGGGTGAATGAAAAACTGTTTTTT

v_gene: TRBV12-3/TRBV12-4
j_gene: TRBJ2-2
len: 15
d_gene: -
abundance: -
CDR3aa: CASSLLTGNTGELFF
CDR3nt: TGTGCCAGCAGTCTGCTGACAGGGAACACCGGGGAGCTGTTTTTT

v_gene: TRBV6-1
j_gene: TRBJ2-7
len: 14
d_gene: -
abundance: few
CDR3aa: CASSEAGPIHEQYF
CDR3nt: TGTGCCAGCAGTGAGGCAGGGCCGATCCACGAGCAGTACTTC

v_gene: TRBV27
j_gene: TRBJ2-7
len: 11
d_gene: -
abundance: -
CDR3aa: CASSAGREQYF
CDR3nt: TGTGCCAGCAGTGCGGGGCGCGAGCAGTACTTC